The clone carrying this TCR beta chain was seen a few times. The CDR3 covers 13 residues. The V end was cut by 6 bases, the J end by 1 base, with 10 bases between. In germline, CDR1 is MNHNS, CDR2 SASEGT. Patients with uncontrolled infections, other autoimmune diseases, pregnancy or lactation were excluded. This sample stems from a study of T cells in Graves' hyperthyroidism and ophthalmopathy. RNA transcripts were the template for amplifying TCR beta CDR3 regions. First-round RT-PCR of the TCR CDR3 relied on the HTBI primer set. TCRdb fed the multiplex PCR reads into MiXCR, producing one record per CDR3 protein. The repertoire consists of 600,000 to 700,000 distinct CDR3 sequences, with 14% to 15% occurring once and the leading ten covering roughly 4.3%.

Sequencing input: blood. The chain combines TRBV6-1 with TRBJ2-7; no clear D gene. The clonotype was recovered from a woman in her forties with Graves' ophthalmopathy. The CDR3 coding sequence is TGTGCCAGCAGGCGCGGAAGGTCCTACGAGCAGTACTTC. Its translation: CASRRGRSYEQYF.